What follows is one TCR beta chain and its context. V lost 7 bases and J lost 1, with 13 bases in between. This CDR3 contains 13 residues. Germline values: CDR1 GTSNPN, CDR2 SVGIG (reference sequence). The source of the sample is a study of T cells after somatic rescue of genetic block. Using immunoSEQ multiplex PCR, the repertoire was profiled, and TCRdb retains in-frame clones only, with some absent. The sample holds roughly 67,000 clones, 85% to 95% seen once. V is TRBV30 and J is TRBJ1-1; D remains ambiguous. The receptor comes from a man in his forties. Input material: peripheral blood mononuclear cells (PBMCs). CDR3 region: CAYSLGGNTEAFF. CDR3 nucleotides: TGTGCCTATTCGTTGGGCGGGAACACTGAAGCTTTCTTT. The variable domain in full, with the rest retrieved from reference TRBV30 and TRBJ1-1, is SQTIHQWPATLVQPVGSPLSLECTVEGTSNPNLYWYRQAAGRGLQLLFYSVGIGQISSEVPQNLSASRPQDRQFILSSKKLLLSDSGFYLCAYSLGGNTEAFFGQGTRLTVV.